The clone carrying this T cell receptor (beta chain) was picked up a small number of times. The data derive from a study of blood T cell repertoires in COVID-19. Germline V CDR1 and CDR2: DFQATT, SNEGSKA (reference sequence). Deletions cut 3 bases from V and 1 base from J, with 12 bases between. The CDR3 sequence is 14 residues long. The protocol was immunoSEQ multiplex PCR, while the TCRdb copy is restricted to in-frame clones and leaves out a portion. The table has about 250,000 clones, more than 60% seen once. This clonotype originated in a woman aged 40 to 50 with active or convalescent COVID-19. The rearrangement joins TRBV20-1 to TRBJ1-1; no clear D. The sample was peripheral blood. The CDR3 region is CSASFGVKNTEAFF. The CDR3 DNA reads as TGCAGTGCTAGTTTCGGGGTGAAGAACACTGAAGCTTTCTTT.